This is a list of T cell receptor beta chains from one sample in a study of CD8 T cells in Susac syndrome. TCRdb called the immunoSEQ multiplex PCR reads again in MiXCR, with one record for every CDR3 protein. The table has 300,000 or so distinct CDR3 sequences, roughly nine tenths seen once. The material sequenced was CD4+ T cells from PBMCs. The receptor set was obtained from a human donor with multiple sclerosis. CDR3s include the opening cysteine and the closing phenylalanine or tryptophan. The order of the fields is V gene, D gene, J gene, clone size, CDR3 DNA, CDR3 protein. A D gene is named only where the DNA matches it firmly. For some rows the clone size is stated as once, few or many, or as a class when expanded; others skip it.

>TRBV29-1|TRBD1|TRBJ1-2|.
TGCAGCGTGAGACCAACGACAGGGGGCAACTATGGCTACACCTTC
CSVRPTTGGNYGYTF
>TRBV19|.|TRBJ1-1|once
TGTGCCAGTAGTCCGACGACCGGGACGGTGAACACTGAAGCTTTCTTT
CASSPTTGTVNTEAFF
>TRBV7-8|.|TRBJ2-1|.
TGTGCCAGCAGCCCCGTGATAACTTCCTACAATGAGCAGTTCTTC
CASSPVITSYNEQFF
>TRBV20-1|TRBD2|TRBJ2-7|once
TGCAGTGCTAGAGGTAGCGGGAGCTTCATAAGGACCTACGAGCAGTACTTC
CSARGSGSFIRTYEQYF
>TRBV20-1|.|TRBJ1-5|.
TGCAGTGCTAGAGGAGGGGGGGATCAGCCCCAGCATTTT
CSARGGGDQPQHF
>TRBV30|TRBD1|TRBJ1-1|few
TGTGCCTGGAGTGCGGACAGGGCGGCTGAAGCTTTCTTT
CAWSADRAAEAFF
>TRBV14|TRBD2|TRBJ2-2|.
TGTGCCAGCAGCCAAGCGGGGGGTGCGAACACCGGGGAGCTGTTTTTT
CASSQAGGANTGELFF
>TRBV19|.|TRBJ2-7|.
TGTGCCAGTAGTATAGACGGGCGCGCCTCCTACGAGCAGTACTTC
CASSIDGRASYEQYF
>TRBV18|.|TRBJ2-2|once
TGTGCCAGCTCTGTAAAGCGTGCGAACACCGGGGATCTGTTTTTT
CASSVKRANTGDLFF
>TRBV6-2/TRBV6-3|TRBD2|TRBJ2-1|.
TGTGCCAGCAGAATTACGGGCCTAGCGGGAGATTACAATGAGCAGTTCTTC
CASRITGLAGDYNEQFF
>TRBV5-1|TRBD1|TRBJ2-2|.
TGCGCCAGCAGCCCCACAGGGGTCCCTGTGACCGGGGAGCTGTTTTTT
CASSPTGVPVTGELFF
>TRBV5-8|TRBD2|TRBJ2-1|few
TGTGCCAGCAGCTTGGGGCTAGCGGCATACAATGAGCAGTTCTTC
CASSLGLAAYNEQFF
>TRBV12-3/TRBV12-4|.|TRBJ2-1|.
TGTGCCAGCAGTTTGCGCGGAGCAAATGAGCAGTTCTTC
CASSLRGANEQFF
>TRBV14|.|TRBJ2-2|.
TGTGCCAGCAGCCAAGAGGGGAGGCCTCCCACCGGGGAGCTGTTTTTT
CASSQEGRPPTGELFF
>TRBV4-2|.|TRBJ2-1|.
TGTGCCAGCAGCCAAGTGGAGGGAGGTGAAAATGAGCAGTTCTTC
CASSQVEGGENEQFF
>TRBV5-1|TRBD2|TRBJ2-2|once
TGCGCCAGCAGCTTGGACCCCACCGGAGCGGGGACCGGGGAGCTGTTTTTT
CASSLDPTGAGTGELFF
>TRBV20-1|.|TRBJ1-1|.
TGCAGTGCTGGTACGGGGAACACTGAAGCTTTCTTT
CSAGTGNTEAFF
>TRBV30|TRBD2|TRBJ2-3|few
TGTGCCTGGAGTGCGGGACTAGCCACAGATACGCAGTATTTT
CAWSAGLATDTQYF
>TRBV20-1|.|TRBJ2-5|.
TGCAGTGCTGAAGAGACCGGGCATGAGACCCAGTACTTC
CSAEETGHETQYF
>TRBV30|.|TRBJ2-3|.
TGTGCCTGGAGTGTTCCCCCAGATACGCAGTATTTT
CAWSVPPDTQYF
>TRBV25-1|TRBD2|TRBJ2-3|.
TGTGCCAGCAGTGAATATCGGGGACTAGATACAGATACGCAGTATTTT
CASSEYRGLDTDTQYF
>TRBV19|TRBD1|TRBJ2-5|.
TGTGCCAGTAGTAAGGCGGGACAGGCCGCAGAGACCCAGTACTTC
CASSKAGQAAETQYF
>TRBV18|.|TRBJ1-4|.
TGTGCCAGCTCACCACGTTTGGAGGGAGGCGATGAAAAACTGTTTTTT
CASSPRLEGGDEKLFF
>TRBV6-1|.|TRBJ2-7|.
TGTGCCAGCAGCGTCCTCACACCCGGGACGCCGGGGGAGCAGTACTTC
CASSVLTPGTPGEQYF
>TRBV12-3/TRBV12-4|TRBD2|TRBJ2-3|.
TGTGCCAGCGGCAGCGGGGGGAGCACAGATACGCAGTATTTT
CASGSGGSTDTQYF
>TRBV18|.|TRBJ1-1|.
TGTGCCAGCTCACGCGACTCAGCGAACACTGAAGCTTTCTTT
CASSRDSANTEAFF
>TRBV29-1|.|TRBJ1-1|.
TGCAGCGTCGGACAGATCCTGAACACTGAAGCTTTCTTT
CSVGQILNTEAFF
>TRBV18|TRBD1|TRBJ1-1|.
TGTGCCAGCTCACCAAGTACCGGGACAGGGTTCACTGAAGCTTTCTTT
CASSPSTGTGFTEAFF
>TRBV12-3/TRBV12-4|.|TRBJ1-5|.
TGTGCCAGCAGTTTATACGGGTTGAGCAATCAGCCCCAGCATTTT
CASSLYGLSNQPQHF
>TRBV3-1|.|TRBJ1-5|.
TGTGCCAGCAGCCAACGCGGAGGACGGCAGCCCCAGCATTTT
CASSQRGGRQPQHF
>TRBV29-1|TRBD1|TRBJ2-7|once
TGCAGCGGGGGGACAGGGGCCGGGGAGCAGTACTTC
CSGGTGAGEQYF
>TRBV7-9|.|TRBJ2-3|.
TGTGCCAGCAGCCGTAAGGTCTGGAGCACAGATACGCAGTATTTT
CASSRKVWSTDTQYF
>TRBV6-5|TRBD1|TRBJ1-1|.
TGTGCCAGCAGACGTCAGACAGGGACGAATGATGAAGCTTTCTTT
CASRRQTGTNDEAFF
>TRBV7-9|.|TRBJ2-3|.
TGTGCCAGCAGCCGCCCCGGCGGCGGGACCCCCGCAGATACGCAGTATTTT
CASSRPGGGTPADTQYF
>TRBV5-1|.|TRBJ2-6|.
TGCGCCAGCAGCGTACTTCTCGCTGGGGCCAACGTCCTGACTTTC
CASSVLLAGANVLTF
>TRBV10-1|.|TRBJ2-7|few
TGCGCCATTCGAGGGTGTAAGTACGAGCAGTACTTC
CAIRGCKYEQYF
>TRBV20-1|TRBD1|TRBJ2-5|.
TGCAGTGCTCGACAGGGGCGCCGGGAAGAGACCCAGTACTTC
CSARQGRREETQYF
>TRBV30|.|TRBJ2-2|.
TGTGCCTGGACTCGAGGGCCATCCGGGGAGCTGTTTTTT
CAWTRGPSGELFF
>TRBV6-2/TRBV6-3|TRBD2|TRBJ2-7|.
TGTGCCAGCCGACGAGGGACTAGCGGGATCGACGAGCAGTACTTC
CASRRGTSGIDEQYF
>TRBV15|.|TRBJ1-5|.
TGTGCCACCAGCAAGGGCGAGGGCAGCAATCAGCCCCAGCATTTT
CATSKGEGSNQPQHF
>TRBV3-1|TRBD1|TRBJ2-1|once
TGTGCCAGCAGCCAGATCTTCCGGGACAGAGGCCACAATGAGCAGTTCTTC
CASSQIFRDRGHNEQFF
>TRBV4-2|.|TRBJ2-5|few
TGTGCCAGCAGCCACCTAATAGTCGGAAACCAAGAGACCCAGTACTTC
CASSHLIVGNQETQYF
>TRBV30|.|TRBJ1-2|.
TGTGCCTGGAGTCGGCAGGGAACTGACTATGGCTACACCTTC
CAWSRQGTDYGYTF
>TRBV30|TRBD1|TRBJ1-2|.
TGTGCCTGGAGTGGGACAGGGAGTGGCTACACCTTC
CAWSGTGSGYTF
>TRBV11-3|.|TRBJ1-6|.
TGTGCCAGCAGCTTAGGGGCACTCAATTCACCCCTCCACTTT
CASSLGALNSPLHF
>TRBV6-2/TRBV6-3|.|TRBJ2-4|.
TGTGCCAGCAGCCGACCTTGGGCCCTCCTAGCCAAAAACATTCAGTACTTC
CASSRPWALLAKNIQYF
>TRBV11-1|TRBD2|TRBJ2-1|.
TGTGCCAGCAGCTTTAGCCCAGGCCGGGCGGATCGAAGCGGGAGGGGAAAATACAATGAGCAGTTCTTC
CASSFSPGRADRSGRGKYNEQFF
>TRBV7-9|.|TRBJ1-1|once
TGTGCCAGCAGCTTGGCGCTCGAAGCTTTCTTT
CASSLALEAFF
>TRBV30|.|TRBJ1-2|.
TGTGCCTGGAGTGGACAAGCCCTATATGGCTACACCTTC
CAWSGQALYGYTF
>TRBV20-1|TRBD1|TRBJ2-5|.
TGCAGTGCTAGAGGAGACAGGGTACAGACCCAGTACTTC
CSARGDRVQTQYF
>TRBV19|.|TRBJ1-1|.
TGTGCCAGTAGTATGAGGGTGAACACTGAAGCTTTCTTT
CASSMRVNTEAFF